This TCR beta chain is from a study of T cell repertoires in cytomegalovirus infection. Study-level points and caveats: Summed frequency of shared TCR beta families picked out CMV carriers who also had the relevant HLA.

The table lists this clonotype with a few counts. Antigen specificity is unknown. TCRdb reanalysed the reads using MiXCR and keeps one entry per CDR3 protein. The sample yields 140,000 to 150,000 distinct CDR3 sequences, over 30% seen once. CDR3 size: 13 residues. With 7 bases removed from V and 0 bases from J, the gap between germline ends came to 9 bases. The germline V gene encodes CDR1 SEHNR and CDR2 FQNEAQ (reference sequence). This sequence was found in a human donor in good health (CMV status not recorded). Some clones in this sample may be carry-over from other donors' samples. The rearrangement links TRBV7-9 to TRBJ2-5; D not resolved. The sequencing used CD8+ T cells from cultured PBMCs, collected from culture after CMV antigen stimulation. CDR3 in amino acids: CASTPLNQETQYF. CDR3 DNA sequence: TGTGCCAGCACCCCACTTAACCAAGAGACCCAGTACTTC.